This TCR beta chain was recovered during a study of cytomegalovirus exposure and HLA in healthy donors. Germline values: CDR1 SGHNT, CDR2 YYREEE (reference sequence). CDR3 length: 15 residues. Trimming took 2 bases from V and 0 from J; bases not matched to a gene: 4. The PCR used 60 Vbeta and 13 Jbeta primers. TCRdb's table, derived via immunoSEQ multiplex PCR, lists solely in-frame clones and lacks some. The sample consists of about 85,000 clones, around 74% of them appearing once. The study's findings and limits: Versus the approximately 700-donor mean, an Asian-associated ancestry cluster reportedly showed fewer N-insertions in a later analysis. Based on reports, TCR beta sequences accurately predicted HLA-A and HLA-B alleles for most subjects.

With respect to this clone: The antigen remains undetermined.

The chain joins TRBV5-4 to TRBJ1-1; 7 bases are shared with TRBD1. The sequence came from a boy under 18 in good health and CMV-seronegative. Sequences were obtained from PBMCs. This CDR3 is CASSFNRGLNTEAFF. The CDR3 bases are TGTGCCAGCAGCTTTAACAGGGGCCTGAACACTGAAGCTTTCTTT.